The 32 T cell receptor beta chains reported below all come from one sample, sequenced in a study of T cell repertoires in cytomegalovirus infection. Their antigens remain unidentified. TCRdb independently ran MiXCR on the reads; one entry per CDR3 protein. Among 50,000 to 65,000 distinct CDR3 sequences listed, 20% to 25% were seen once. Sequencing was performed on CD8+ T cells from cultured PBMCs, taken from culture after CMV antigen stimulation. These receptors originate from a human donor in good health (CMV status not recorded). Some clones in this sample may be carry-over from other donors' samples.

This clonotype has ten or more counts. The chain couples TRBV7-2 to TRBJ1-2; 10 bases fit TRBD1. This CDR3 spans 15 amino acids. Unmatched junction bases numbered 7, after V lost 1 base and J lost 8 bases. CDR1 SGHTA and CDR2 FQGNSA come from the germline V gene. The CDR3 DNA reads TGTGCCAGCAGCTTAGGCTTTAGGGACAGGGGAGGCTACACCTTC. Translation: CASSLGFRDRGGYTF.

This clonotype was seen more than once but under ten times. V is TRBV19 and J is TRBJ1-6, with TRBD1 matching 8 bases. Germline assignment: CDR1 LNHDA and CDR2 SQIVND (reference sequence). With V trimmed by 7 bases and J by 8 bases, 7 bases remained unmatched. The CDR3 extends over 14 amino acids. This CDR3 is CASTDRAEDSPLHF. DNA of the CDR3: TGTGCCAGTACGGACAGGGCTGAAGATTCACCCCTCCACTTT.

The rearrangement joins TRBV4-2 to TRBJ1-6; D may be TRBD1 (6 bases). The CDR3 totals 16 residues. V dropped 1 base and J dropped 13 bases, with 20 bases sitting between them. CDR1 is LGHNA, CDR2 YNFKEQ, per germline. The CDR3 DNA reads TGTGCCAGCAGCCAAGTGGAGACAGGTCCCCGTTCGCCCCTCCACTTT. It translates to CASSQVETGPRSPLHF.

This clonotype was seen a few times. The CDR3 loop reads CASTATGSYNSPLHF. CDR3 DNA sequence: TGTGCCAGCACCGCGACAGGCTCCTATAATTCACCCCTCCACTTT. J is TRBJ1-6 and V is TRBV28; TRBD1 might be the D (6 bases). Trimming took 7 bases from V and 0 from J, leaving 10 bases between them. In germline, CDR1 is MDHEN, CDR2 SYDVKM. The CDR3 has 15 amino acids.

This chain links TRBV7-2 with TRBJ2-2; 7 bases fit TRBD1. The CDR3 has 15 residues. The germline gives CDR1 SGHTA, CDR2 FQGNSA. Trimming took 9 bases from V and 1 from J; bases not matched to a gene: 8. The DNA of the CDR3 is TGTGCCAGTTCCCAGGGACAGATGAACACCGGGGAGCTGTTTTTT. Its protein product is CASSQGQMNTGELFF.

This clonotype has only a few counts. This chain joins TRBV28 and TRBJ2-1; weak D call: TRBD2 (6 bases). Germline V gives CDR1 MDHEN, CDR2 SYDVKM. V was shortened by 6 bases and J by 2 bases, with 17 bases between the two germline ends. The CDR3 totals 16 residues. CDR3 sequence: CASSPPEGLPYNEQFF. The CDR3 nucleotides are TGTGCCAGCAGCCCCCCGGAGGGCCTACCCTACAATGAGCAGTTCTTC. The full variable domain, rest sourced from reference TRBV28 and TRBJ2-1, is DVKVTQSSRYLVKRTGEKVFLECVQDMDHENMFWYRQDPGLGLRLIYFSYDVKMKEKGDIPEGYSVSREKKERFSLILESASTNQTSMYLCASSPPEGLPYNEQFFGPGTRLTVL.

There are a few counts of this clonotype. This rearrangement joins TRBV6-2 or TRBV6-3 to TRBJ2-5, with D maybe TRBD2 (6 bases). The germline V gene encodes CDR1 MNHEY and CDR2 SVGEGT. This CDR3 is built from 14 residues. The V gene lost 5 bases and the J gene lost 2 bases, with 12 bases spanning the gap. Here the CDR3 reads CASSPSVEQETQYF. In nucleotides, the CDR3 is TGTGCCAGCAGTCCTAGCGTGGAGCAAGAGACCCAGTACTTC.

J is TRBJ2-3 and V is TRBV2; TRBD2 matches 8 bases. V lost 9 bases, J lost 4 bases, and 6 bases stayed unmatched. Germline-derived CDR1 and CDR2 are SNHLY and FYNNEI. The length of the CDR3 is 13 residues. CDR3 nucleotide sequence: TGTGCCAGTGAGCGGGAGAACGCAGATACGCAGTATTTT. It encodes CASERENADTQYF. The variable domain in full, completed from reference TRBV2 and TRBJ2-3, reads EPEVTQTPSHQVTQMGQEVILRCVPISNHLYFYWYRQILGQKVEFLVSFYNNEISEKSEIFDDQFSVERPDGSNFTLKIRSTKLEDSAMYFCASERENADTQYFGPGTRLTVL.

In this sample, this clonotype turned up a few times. V gene TRBV27 combines with J gene TRBJ1-3, with D possibly TRBD1 on 5 matching bases. The V gene lost 3 bases and the J gene lost 4 bases, with 13 bases spanning the gap. The CDR3 has 15 residues. Germline assignment: CDR1 MNHEY and CDR2 SMNVEV (reference sequence). The CDR3 region has the DNA TGTGCCAGCAGTTTCACCTCGGGGGTCGGAAACACCATATATTTT. Translating it yields CASSFTSGVGNTIYF.

In its sample, this clonotype was seen a few times. V usage is TRBV6-5 and J usage is TRBJ1-2; 7 bases line up with TRBD1. Trimming at V came to 5 bases and at J to 0 bases, leaving 6 bases not matched to a gene. CDR3 length: 15 amino acids. The germline V gene has CDR1 MNHEY and CDR2 SVGAGI. The CDR3 sequence: CASSGHRGSNYGYTF. As DNA, the CDR3 is TGTGCCAGCAGTGGTCACAGGGGATCTAACTATGGCTACACCTTC.

V is TRBV7-9 and J is TRBJ1-5; weak D call: TRBD1 (5 bases). In germline, CDR1 is SEHNR, CDR2 FQNEAQ (reference sequence). Trimming cost V 1 base and J 0 bases, with 10 bases left between them. CDR3 size: 16 residues. This chain's CDR3 is CASSLGGGGSNQPQHF. CDR3 nucleotide sequence: TGTGCCAGCAGCTTAGGCGGGGGAGGTAGCAATCAGCCCCAGCATTTT.

This clonotype has just a few counts. V gene TRBV27 combines with J gene TRBJ1-5; tentative D call: TRBD1 (6 bases). This CDR3 is built from 15 residues. V shed 0 bases and J shed 6 bases, with 12 bases lying between them. CDR1 is MNHEY and CDR2 is SMNVEV in the germline V gene (reference sequence). The CDR3 nucleotides are TGTGCCAGCAGTTTATCTCGGGGGGCTGGTCAGCCCCAGCATTTT. It translates to CASSLSRGAGQPQHF.

The CDR3 protein is CASSPIRTAQNTGELFF. The CDR3 coding sequence is TGTGCCAGCAGTCCGATCCGGACAGCTCAGAACACCGGGGAGCTGTTTTTT. The V gene is TRBV6-5, the J gene TRBJ2-2; TRBD1 might be the D (6 bases). Germline V CDR1 and CDR2: MNHEY, SVGAGI. The CDR3 loop spans 17 amino acids. With 5 bases removed from V and 1 base from J, the gap between germline ends came to 17 bases.

The table lists this clonotype with many counts. The V and J genes are TRBV7-9 and TRBJ1-3, with TRBD1 matching 7 bases. J gave up 3 bases and V 2 bases, and 1 base lay outside the gene matches. The CDR3 sequence is 14 residues long. CDR1 SEHNR and CDR2 FQNEAQ come from the germline V gene (reference sequence). CDR3: CASSLRQGGNTIYF. The CDR3 DNA is TGTGCCAGCAGCTTAAGACAGGGTGGAAACACCATATATTTT.

This clonotype appeared a few times. The chain employs TRBV12-3 or TRBV12-4 and TRBJ2-1; D is perhaps TRBD1 or TRBD2 (5 bases each). Trimming took 6 bases from V and 5 from J, leaving 8 bases between them. There are 12 residues in the CDR3. For the CDR3, the DNA is TGTGCCAGCAGCTGGGGGAACAATGAGCAGTTCTTC. It translates to CASSWGNNEQFF.

This clonotype was seen only a few times. The chain carries TRBV19 and TRBJ2-1; TRBD1 matches at 8 bases. Germline assignment: CDR1 LNHDA and CDR2 SQIVND (reference sequence). With 3 bases clipped from V and 8 bases from J, the junction kept 6 bases outside the gene matches. This CDR3 has 14 amino acids. In nucleotides, the CDR3 is TGTGCCAGTAGTATTAAGGACAGGGTGGATGAGCAGTTCTTC. Its translation is CASSIKDRVDEQFF.

This clonotype came up a few times. J is TRBJ2-7 and V is TRBV12-3 or TRBV12-4; D perhaps matches TRBD2 (5 bases). This CDR3 is built from 16 residues. Deletions cut 4 bases from V and 3 bases from J, with 19 bases between. This CDR3 reads CASSSRGRPLDYEQYF. Written as DNA, the CDR3 is TGTGCCAGCAGTTCACGGGGTCGCCCTCTCGACTACGAGCAGTACTTC.

This clonotype appeared a few times. The chain carries TRBV7-9 and TRBJ2-5; D not certain. The CDR3 length is 15 residues. The V and J ends lost 5 bases and 5 bases respectively, with 18 bases between them. CDR1 and CDR2 (germline): SEHNR, FQNEAQ (reference sequence). The CDR3 is CASSPPDPFRETQYF. The CDR3 DNA reads TGTGCCAGCAGCCCCCCGGACCCCTTCAGGGAGACCCAGTACTTC.

With respect to this clonotype: A read error may account for a junction end that differs from germline. This chain connects TRBV7-9 to TRBJ2-5; tentatively, D is TRBD2 (6 bases). Per the germline V gene, CDR1 is SEHNR and CDR2 is FQNEAQ (reference sequence). This CDR3 is built from 11 residues. The CDR3 reads CASSPGGDLRF. CDR3 in DNA: TGTGCCAGCAGTCCTGGCGGGGACCTTCGTTTC.

The chain joins TRBV6-2 or TRBV6-3 to TRBJ1-1; D unresolved. CDR1 is MNHEY and CDR2 is SVGEGT in the germline V gene. V shed 2 bases and J shed 3 bases, with 13 bases lying between them. The CDR3 runs to 15 residues. CDR3 DNA sequence: TGTGCCAGCAGTTACCTGCCGGGAATAGACACTGAAGCTTTCTTT. This sequence encodes CASSYLPGIDTEAFF.

This clonotype was recorded a few times. The rearrangement joins TRBV6-2 or TRBV6-3 to TRBJ2-1, with D possibly TRBD2 on 6 matching bases. The CDR3 has 13 amino acids. Per the germline V gene, CDR1 is MNHEY and CDR2 is SVGEGT. DNA of the CDR3: TGTGCTATTTGGGGGGAATCCTACAATGAGCAGTTCTTC. Its translation is CAIWGESYNEQFF.

This clonotype was found a few times. The chain employs TRBV5-1 and TRBJ1-1; TRBD1 agrees at 8 bases. The CDR3 runs 15 residues. The germline V gene has CDR1 SGHRS and CDR2 YFSETQ. V trimming: 0 bases; J trimming: 4 bases; junction bases outside the gene matches: 5. CDR3 residues: CASSLDRQGATEAFF. The CDR3 DNA is TGCGCCAGCAGCTTGGACAGGCAGGGGGCCACTGAAGCTTTCTTT.

This clonotype occurred a few times. The CDR3 DNA reads as TGTGCCAGCAGTTTAGGGGCCGCCCCGAGAGAGCAGTACTTC. Amino acid sequence: CASSLGAAPREQYF. The V and J genes are TRBV27 and TRBJ2-7; possibly TRBD1 for D (5 bases). Germline values: CDR1 MNHEY, CDR2 SMNVEV (reference sequence). V lost 2 bases and J lost 7, with 15 bases in between. This CDR3 comprises 14 residues.

The chain employs TRBV7-2 and TRBJ2-7; D is possibly TRBD2 (6 bases). Between the trimmed V and J ends, which lost 1 base and 5 bases, there was a span of 15 bases. CDR1 is SGHTA and CDR2 is FQGNSA in the germline V gene. This CDR3 is built from 15 residues. Here the CDR3 reads CASSLVTGGKHEQYF. The CDR3 bases are TGTGCCAGCAGCTTAGTCACTGGAGGGAAGCACGAGCAGTACTTC.

This clonotype was seen a few times. This chain connects TRBV7-8 to TRBJ2-5; tentatively, D is TRBD2 (6 bases). V lost 5 bases and J lost 2, with 15 bases in between. Germline assignment: CDR1 SGHVS and CDR2 FQNEAQ. This CDR3 has 15 amino acids. CDR3 nucleotide sequence: TGTGCCAGCAGCCCGGGATGGGGGGTACAAGAGACCCAGTACTTC. This sequence encodes CASSPGWGVQETQYF.

A single count supports this clonotype. This rearrangement joins TRBV7-9 to TRBJ1-4; D perhaps matches TRBD1 (5 bases). Germline values: CDR1 SEHNR, CDR2 FQNEAQ (reference sequence). The CDR3 is made up of 16 amino acids. The ends were cut back, 3 bases at V and 0 bases at J, with 11 bases in the middle. The CDR3 nucleotides are TGTGCCAGCAGCTTGGGGCCAGTTGCAACTAATGAAAAACTGTTTTTT. Its translation: CASSLGPVATNEKLFF.

This clonotype has a handful of counts. DNA of the CDR3: TGTGCCAGCAGTGACACCGGGGAGCTGTTTTTT. This gives the protein CASSDTGELFF. The gene calls are TRBV6-5 and TRBJ2-2; D is uncertain. The germline V gene has CDR1 MNHEY and CDR2 SVGAGI. The CDR3 consists of 11 residues. V was clipped by 5 bases and J by 3 bases, with 1 base between them.

This clonotype was counted between two and nine times. V gene TRBV10-3 combines with J gene TRBJ2-3; D assignment may be TRBD1 or TRBD2 (5 bases each). Germline CDR1 and CDR2: ENHRY and SYGVKD. There are 17 residues in the CDR3. Deletions cut 0 bases from V and 0 bases from J, with 13 bases between. The CDR3 spells CAISESEGLRSTDTQYF. CDR3 coding DNA: TGTGCCATCAGTGAGTCTGAGGGGCTGAGGAGCACAGATACGCAGTATTTT.

The genes are TRBV6-5 and TRBJ1-5, with unresolved D. V gave up 6 bases and J gave up 0 bases, with 15 bases separating them. There are 16 residues in the CDR3. The germline CDR1 and CDR2 sequences are MNHEY and SVGAGI. The CDR3 loop reads CASSPSILNSNQPQHF. CDR3 in DNA: TGTGCCAGCAGCCCTTCAATTCTCAATAGCAATCAGCCCCAGCATTTT.

The chain uses TRBV12-3 or TRBV12-4 and TRBJ2-7; D remains unclear. CDR3 length: 13 residues. Trimming removed 4 bases from V and 3 bases from J, with 10 bases in between. The chain's CDR3 is CASSWGPLYEQYF. The CDR3 bases are TGTGCCAGCAGTTGGGGTCCCCTCTACGAGCAGTACTTC.

V is TRBV7-2 and J is TRBJ2-5; TRBD2 matches at 12 bases. Germline V gives CDR1 SGHTA, CDR2 FQGNSA. Trimming cost V 6 bases and J 2 bases; bases outside gene matches: 4. The length of the CDR3 is 15 residues. The CDR3 loop reads CASRTSGGRQETQYF. CDR3 DNA sequence: TGTGCCAGCAGAACTAGCGGGGGGCGACAAGAGACCCAGTACTTC.

The V and J genes are TRBV18 and TRBJ1-1, with D hard to call. Germline V gene sequence: CDR1 KGHSH, CDR2 LQKENI. V lost 3 bases and J 1 base, leaving 6 bases between the germline ends. This CDR3 is 13 amino acids long. CDR3 sequence reads: CASSPAGNTEAFF. CDR3 nucleotide sequence: TGTGCCAGCTCACCGGCAGGGAACACTGAAGCTTTCTTT.